The rows below give T cell receptor beta chains drawn from one sample of a study of OX40 agonist ivuxolimab in advanced cancers. Assay: immunoSEQ multiplex PCR; the TCRdb copy retains only in-frame clones and omits some. The sample lists 45,000 to 65,000 clones; approximately 90% were seen once. The starting material was CD4+ or CD8+ T cells sorted from blood, obtained in a trial of the OX40 agonist ivuxolimab. All receptors derive from an adult with an advanced solid tumor such as melanoma, head and neck, liver or kidney cancer. The CDR3 runs from the conserved cysteine through the conserved F or W. Each record gives: CDR3 length, J gene, V gene, clone size, CDR3 protein. Clone sizes are given selectively: once, few, many, or a class where the clone is expanded.

length: 15; J: TRBJ2-1; V: TRBV19; size: .; CDR3: CASSPVEGVWNEQFF
length: 15; J: TRBJ2-7; V: TRBV6-6; size: once; CDR3: CASSYTSIGQVEQYF
length: 12; J: TRBJ2-3; V: TRBV5-1; size: .; CDR3: CASSLEADTQYF
length: 18; J: TRBJ2-1; V: TRBV29-1; size: .; CDR3: CSVEDLLAGGKSYNEQFF
length: 14; J: TRBJ1-2; V: TRBV7-2; size: .; CDR3: CASSLAGRDYGYTF
length: 14; J: TRBJ2-7; V: TRBV27; size: .; CDR3: CASSLVAGLYEQYF
length: 18; J: TRBJ2-1; V: TRBV2; size: .; CDR3: CASRDPIGTGGGYNEQFF
length: 14; J: TRBJ2-7; V: TRBV4-3; size: .; CDR3: CASSTYGGTYEQYF
length: 14; J: TRBJ1-5; V: TRBV4-1; size: .; CDR3: CASSQANSNQPQHF
length: 18; J: TRBJ1-2; V: TRBV11-2; size: .; CDR3: CASSSPMSGTGDLDGYTF
length: 15; J: TRBJ2-5; V: TRBV9; size: .; CDR3: CASSVGSGRGETQYF
length: 14; J: TRBJ1-2; V: TRBV5-4; size: .; CDR3: CASSFEGGGGGYTF
length: 17; J: TRBJ2-2; V: TRBV4-1; size: .; CDR3: CASSQEGNKLLTGELFF
length: 16; J: TRBJ2-1; V: TRBV19; size: .; CDR3: CASSTTGGSSYNEQFF
length: 13; J: TRBJ2-7; V: TRBV28; size: .; CDR3: CASSLNSPYEQYF
length: 15; J: TRBJ2-7; V: TRBV19; size: .; CDR3: CASSPLAGGSYEQYF
length: 12; J: TRBJ2-2; V: TRBV7-3; size: .; CDR3: CASSFGTGELFF
length: 13; J: TRBJ1-5; V: TRBV5-1; size: .; CDR3: CASSLGQNQPQHF
length: 17; J: TRBJ1-2; V: TRBV13; size: once; CDR3: CASSLAGASQKIYGYTF
length: 13; J: TRBJ2-7; V: TRBV10-2; size: few; CDR3: CASSVRAGYEQYF
length: 17; J: TRBJ2-1; V: TRBV9; size: .; CDR3: CASSAGTSGGPDNEQFF
length: 13; J: TRBJ2-7; V: TRBV27; size: .; CDR3: CASSGQGLSEQYF
length: 16; J: TRBJ2-5; V: TRBV9; size: .; CDR3: CASSVEGSGMRETQYF
length: 14; J: TRBJ2-5; V: TRBV9; size: .; CDR3: CASGQGGVQETQYF
length: 12; J: TRBJ2-2; V: TRBV6-6; size: .; CDR3: CASRSGTGELFF
length: 18; J: TRBJ2-1; V: TRBV11-2; size: .; CDR3: CASSLDFWSAGDTNEQFF
length: 13; J: TRBJ2-2; V: TRBV7-2; size: .; CDR3: CASSQGSPGELFF
length: 15; J: TRBJ1-2; V: TRBV6-5; size: .; CDR3: CASSYQPRGADGYTF
length: 15; J: TRBJ2-1; V: TRBV6-1; size: .; CDR3: CASSESGVAYNEQFF
length: 12; J: TRBJ1-1; V: TRBV7-9; size: few; CDR3: CASSRDTIEAFF
length: 14; J: TRBJ1-1; V: TRBV27; size: .; CDR3: CASRERGAGTEAFF
length: 13; J: TRBJ1-5; V: TRBV6-1; size: .; CDR3: CASSEAVFQPQHF
length: 14; J: TRBJ1-1; V: TRBV4-1; size: .; CDR3: CASSQVSGQVGAFF
length: 16; J: TRBJ1-5; V: TRBV5-4; size: .; CDR3: CASSQVSPEGNQPQHF
length: 16; J: TRBJ2-6; V: TRBV2; size: .; CDR3: CATLGMTVSGANVLTF
length: 15; J: TRBJ1-5; V: TRBV15; size: .; CDR3: CATSGGQTSNQPQHF
length: 13; J: TRBJ2-7; V: TRBV29-1; size: .; CDR3: CSVGVSPSYEQYF
length: 13; J: TRBJ1-4; V: TRBV15; size: .; CDR3: CATSTPANEKLFF
length: 13; J: TRBJ1-2; V: TRBV11-2; size: few; CDR3: CASSLGAGSRRDF
length: 11; J: TRBJ2-1; V: TRBV9; size: .; CDR3: CASSASSEQFF
length: 13; J: TRBJ1-1; V: TRBV9; size: .; CDR3: CASSAEGVTEAFF
length: 14; J: TRBJ2-1; V: TRBV27; size: .; CDR3: CASSLGSSYNEQFF
length: 13; J: TRBJ2-1; V: TRBV6-5; size: .; CDR3: CASSYREGNEQFF
length: 17; J: TRBJ2-1; V: TRBV9; size: .; CDR3: CASSVGTGGNSYNEQFF
length: 18; J: TRBJ2-1; V: TRBV19; size: .; CDR3: CASKPGTSGVGSYNEQFF
length: 17; J: TRBJ2-1; V: TRBV28; size: .; CDR3: CASSLRGLAGWYNEQFF
length: 16; J: TRBJ1-4; V: TRBV6-4; size: .; CDR3: CASSEFGGSVREKLFF
length: 17; J: TRBJ2-3; V: TRBV29-1; size: .; CDR3: CSVEDFDKTGGTDTQYF